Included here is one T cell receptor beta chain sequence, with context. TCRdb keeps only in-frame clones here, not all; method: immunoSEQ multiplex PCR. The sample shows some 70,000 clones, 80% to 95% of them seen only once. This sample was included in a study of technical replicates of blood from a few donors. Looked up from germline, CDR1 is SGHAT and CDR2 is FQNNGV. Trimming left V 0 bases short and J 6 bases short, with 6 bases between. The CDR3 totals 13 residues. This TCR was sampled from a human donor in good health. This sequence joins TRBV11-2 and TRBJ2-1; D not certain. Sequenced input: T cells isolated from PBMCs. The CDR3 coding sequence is TGTGCCAGCAGCTTAGAACTATCCAATGAGCAGTTCTTC. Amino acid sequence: CASSLELSNEQFF.